The sequence of this T cell receptor (beta chain) was determined in a study of cytomegalovirus exposure and HLA in healthy donors. About the research overall: An analysis done earlier identified 90 million to 120 million unique TCR beta sequences from about 179 million T cells.

In the PCR, 60 Vbeta and 13 Jbeta primers were used. Libraries were prepared by immunoSEQ multiplex PCR; TCRdb keeps only in-frame clonotypes and omits some of them. Of some 150,000 clones listed, approximately 80% were seen once; the top ten hold about 5%. This CDR3 comprises 14 residues. Germline CDR1 WNHNN, CDR2 SYGVQD (reference sequence). V dropped 6 bases and J dropped 2; count of bases not matched to a gene: 5. Specimen: PBMCs. The rearrangement links TRBV10-1 to TRBJ2-7; 9 bases fit TRBD1. The sequence derives from a male donor in good health and CMV-seronegative. The CDR3 loop reads CASSTGTGTYEQYF. CDR3 bases: TGCGCCAGCAGCACCGGGACAGGGACCTACGAGCAGTACTTC.